The 20 T cell receptor beta chains below come from one sample, sequenced in a study of blood T cell repertoires in COVID-19. Produced via immunoSEQ multiplex PCR; TCRdb's table is partial and in-frame only. The table shows hundreds of thousands of clones, with around 89% occurring only once. Sequences were obtained from peripheral blood. Every receptor here comes from a woman under 40 with acute or convalescent COVID-19.

The rearrangement uses TRBV3-1 (or the pseudogene TRBV3-2) and TRBJ1-1; maybe TRBD1 (6 bases). The CDR3 extends over 12 amino acids. Trimming pared 3 bases from V and 11 bases from J, leaving 13 bases between. Germline values: CDR1 LGHDT, CDR2 YNNKEL (reference sequence). CDR3 in amino acids: CASSQGARNAFF. The CDR3 region has the DNA TGTGCCAGCAGCCAGGGGGCGCGTAACGCTTTCTTT.

This clone occurred once. J is TRBJ1-1 and V is TRBV6-5, with a possible D match to TRBD1 (5 bases). V was cut by 0 bases and J by 7 bases, with 12 bases left in between. The CDR3 length is 14 residues. Germline lookup yields CDR1 MNHEY and CDR2 SVGAGI. The CDR3 protein is CASSYSGGMGEAFF. In nucleotides, the CDR3 is TGTGCCAGCAGTTACTCGGGGGGAATGGGTGAAGCTTTCTTT.

This clone has just one count. The chain employs TRBV5-6 and TRBJ2-7; 7 bases match TRBD1. The junction had 8 bases not matched to a gene; V was cut back by 4 bases and J by 1 base. The CDR3 covers 15 residues. The germline gives CDR1 SGHDT, CDR2 YYEEEE. This CDR3 is CASSIGQVPSYEQYF. The DNA for the CDR3 is TGTGCCAGCAGCATCGGACAGGTCCCTTCCTACGAGCAGTACTTC.

The chain couples TRBV5-6 to TRBJ2-7; 10 nucleotides agree with TRBD1. V lost 3 bases and J lost 5; bases outside the gene matches: 2. Germline V gives CDR1 SGHDT, CDR2 YYEEEE. This CDR3 is 13 amino acids long. CDR3 loop: CASSWGTGDEQYF. CDR3 coding DNA: TGTGCCAGCAGCTGGGGGACAGGGGACGAGCAGTACTTC.

This chain joins TRBV24-1 and TRBJ2-1, with 7 bases identical to TRBD1. The CDR3 contains 18 residues. V lost 4 bases, J lost 2 bases, and 13 bases stayed unmatched. Per the germline V gene, CDR1 is KGHDR and CDR2 is SFDVKD. The CDR3 coding sequence is TGTGCCACCAGTGACCTTAGGACAGGCCCATCTACCTACAATGAGCAGTTCTTC. This encodes CATSDLRTGPSTYNEQFF.

Notes on this clone: Within the sample, other DNA sequences also encode this same CDR3. The chain uses TRBV6-2 or TRBV6-3 and TRBJ2-3; D is undetermined. The CDR3 has 14 amino acids. V lost 0 bases and J lost 0, with 4 bases in between. Per germline, CDR1 MNHEY and CDR2 SVGEGT. The CDR3 DNA follows: TGTGCCAGCAGTTACTCGAGGAGCACAGATACGCAGTATTTT. Translation: CASSYSRSTDTQYF.

As for this clone: Other DNA sequences in this specimen translate into the identical CDR3. The chain employs TRBV5-1 and TRBJ1-2, with 11 bases lining up with TRBD1. CDR1 SGHRS and CDR2 YFSETQ come from the germline V gene. The junction had 1 base not matched to a gene; V was cut back by 3 bases and J by 3 bases. The CDR3 length is 14 residues. Here the CDR3 reads CASSSGQGDYGYTF. In nucleotides, the CDR3 is TGCGCCAGCAGCTCGGGACAGGGGGACTATGGCTACACCTTC.

A single count supports this clone. The V gene is TRBV20-1, the J gene TRBJ2-3, with TRBD2 matching over 8 bases. This CDR3 contains 17 residues. Germline loops: CDR1 DFQATT, CDR2 SNEGSKA (reference sequence). Trimming took 3 bases from V and 2 from J; bases not matched to a gene: 13. CDR3 DNA: TGCAGTGCTAGTGAACTAGCGGAGCACCCCTACACAGATACGCAGTATTTT. Translation: CSASELAEHPYTDTQYF.

This CDR3 reads CASSVEGTGDTQYF. The CDR3 DNA sequence: TGTGCCAGCAGCGTAGAGGGGACAGGGGATACGCAGTATTTT. The V gene is TRBV9, the J gene TRBJ2-3; the match to TRBD1 covers 9 bases. Germline CDR1 reads SGDLS; CDR2 reads YYNGEE. This CDR3 is 14 amino acids long. V shed 0 bases, J shed 6 bases, and the junction held 2 bases outside the gene matches.

The chain recombines TRBV5-1 with TRBJ1-2; TRBD1 agrees at 8 bases. V shed 0 bases and J 5 bases; nucleotides not matched to a gene: 6. CDR1 is SGHRS and CDR2 is YFSETQ in the germline V gene. The CDR3 loop spans 15 amino acids. The CDR3 region is CASSLAGTGSYGYTF. The CDR3 DNA sequence: TGCGCCAGCAGCTTGGCCGGGACAGGTTCATATGGCTACACCTTC.

This chain links TRBV24-1 with TRBJ2-3, with a weak D call TRBD1 (6 bases). The length of the CDR3 is 12 residues. Germline-derived CDR1 and CDR2 are KGHDR and SFDVKD. The V end lost 6 bases, the J end lost 8 bases, and 11 bases lay between the germline ends. CDR3 DNA: TGTGCCACCAGTAACAGGGTTGCTACGCAGTATTTT. The encoded protein is CATSNRVATQYF.

Only one count was recorded for this clone. This chain uses TRBV5-1 with TRBJ2-5; D gene unclear. This CDR3 region has 12 residues. Germline assignment: CDR1 SGHRS and CDR2 YFSETQ. Between the trimmed V and J ends, which lost 4 bases and 3 bases, there was a span of 7 bases. The CDR3 DNA reads as TGCGCCAGCAGCCTCCCCGAAGAGACCCAGTACTTC. Translated, it gives CASSLPEETQYF.

CDR3 residues: CASSRDRGREQYF. DNA for the CDR3: TGTGCCAGCAGCCGGGACAGGGGGCGCGAGCAGTACTTC. The chain combines TRBV7-2 with TRBJ2-7; TRBD1 agrees at 12 bases. Germline V gives CDR1 SGHTA, CDR2 FQGNSA. V lost 5 bases and J lost 6; bases outside the gene matches: 2. The CDR3 consists of 13 residues. The full variable domain, with the rest looked up from reference TRBV7-2 and TRBJ2-7, is GAGVSQSPSNKVTEKGKDVELRCDPISGHTALYWYRQSLGQGLEFLIYFQGNSAPDKSGLPSDRFSAERTGGSVSTLTIQRTQQEDSAVYLCASSRDRGREQYFGPGTRLTVT.

The rearrangement uses TRBV7-9 and TRBJ1-1; 7 bases map to TRBD1. CDR3 size: 15 residues. Trimming at V came to 1 base and at J to 3 bases, leaving 5 bases not matched to a gene. From germline, CDR1 is SEHNR and CDR2 FQNEAQ (reference sequence). CDR3 DNA sequence: TGTGCCAGCAGCTTAGTTGAGGGGGCGGACACTGAAGCTTTCTTT. Residues: CASSLVEGADTEAFF.

The table lists this clone with a few counts. The junction departs from the called germline gene at one end, perhaps through a read error. The same CDR3 can be traced to other DNA sequences in this sample. The chain has TRBV5-1 and TRBJ2-1; 11 bases match TRBD1. Germline-derived CDR1 and CDR2 are SGHRS and YFSETQ. CDR3 length: 14 residues. The CDR3: CASSLGTGGSWGLF. CDR3 in DNA: TGCGCCAGCAGCTTAGGGACAGGGGGTTCCTGGGGGCTCTTC.

A remark on this clone: This sample includes further DNA sequences coding for the same CDR3. The V gene is TRBV7-6, the J gene TRBJ1-1, with TRBD1 as a possible D gene (5 bases). Trimming removed 5 bases from V and 4 bases from J, with 8 bases in between. The CDR3 loop spans 12 amino acids. Germline V lookup: CDR1 SGHVS, CDR2 FNYEAQ. DNA of the CDR3: TGTGCCAGCAGCCCGGGGGGCACTGAAGCTTTCTTT. Residues: CASSPGGTEAFF.

Turning to this clone: The same CDR3 also results from other DNA sequences found in this sample. This chain joins TRBV30 and TRBJ2-1; perhaps TRBD1 as D (5 bases). The CDR3 covers 14 residues. The V and J ends lost 0 bases and 7 bases respectively, with 13 bases between them. Germline CDR1 reads GTSNPN; CDR2 reads SVGIG (reference sequence). In nucleotides, the CDR3 is TGTGCCTGGAGTGTATCGCAGGGTTGGAATGAGCAGTTCTTC. Its protein product is CAWSVSQGWNEQFF.

The chain joins TRBV27 to TRBJ1-2; the D is unclear. Between the trimmed V and J ends, which lost 0 bases and 4 bases, there was a span of 12 bases. Germline CDR1 MNHEY, CDR2 SMNVEV (reference sequence). The CDR3 extends over 15 amino acids. The CDR3 region has the DNA TGTGCCAGCAGTTTATCTCTAGCAGGAACCTATGGCTACACCTTC. This encodes CASSLSLAGTYGYTF.

The J gene is TRBJ1-5, the V gene TRBV28; D perhaps matches TRBD1 (6 bases). CDR1 MDHEN and CDR2 SYDVKM come from the germline V gene. The ends were cut back, 6 bases at V and 3 bases at J, with 18 bases in the middle. The CDR3 is 16 residues long. CDR3 in DNA: TGTGCCAGCAGGGGCCGGGGGGCCGTCGCCAATCAGCCCCAGCATTTT. Translation: CASRGRGAVANQPQHF.

The chain employs TRBV7-9 and TRBJ2-7; D remains ambiguous. Trimming left V 8 bases short and J 4 bases short, with 18 bases between. The CDR3 is made up of 14 amino acids. Germline V gene lookup returns CDR1 SEHNR and CDR2 FQNEAQ (reference sequence). The CDR3 sequence is CASEAYPAVYEQYF. CDR3 DNA: TGTGCCAGCGAAGCCTATCCCGCCGTTTACGAGCAGTACTTC.